This TCR beta chain was obtained from a study of blood T cell repertoires in COVID-19. Overall study context: T cells, B-cell-depleted T cells, or PBMCs provided the cDNA or gDNA that served as material.

Clones were read by immunoSEQ multiplex PCR, and TCRdb kept only the in-frame ones, dropping some. The table records 110,000 to 150,000 clones, 79% of them present only once. This CDR3 has 12 amino acids. From germline, CDR1 is ENHRY and CDR2 SYGVKD. The V end lost 3 bases, the J end lost 6 bases, and 8 bases lay between the germline ends. The chain is built from TRBV10-3 and TRBJ1-2, with D perhaps matching TRBD1 (5 bases). The TCR comes from a man in his forties or fifties with active or convalescent COVID-19. What was sequenced was peripheral blood. CDR3 DNA: TGTGCCATCAGTGAATCAGGGAATGGCTACACCTTC. Its protein is CAISESGNGYTF.